This T cell receptor (beta chain) was recovered during a study of blood T cells in healthy people across ages. The germline gives CDR1 DFQATT, CDR2 SNEGSKA (reference sequence). The CDR3 has 16 residues. V gave up 3 bases and J gave up 4 bases; unmatched junction bases: 13. Primed by a sample-barcoded 5' primer and a J-beta primer mix, a second PCR proceeded for about 6 to 12 cycles. In TCRdb, the 5' RACE reads were re-called with MiXCR into one record per CDR3 protein. The table shows about 1.4 million distinct CDR3 sequences, with 59% occurring only once. Specimen: blood. The TCR originated in a man aged 18-30 years in good health. The chain carries TRBV20-1 and TRBJ2-3; 7 bases are shared with TRBD2. The CDR3 DNA follows: TGCAGTGCTAGCGGAAGCGGGAACGGGATCGCAGATACGCAGTATTTT. Amino acid sequence: CSASGSGNGIADTQYF.